Sequencing of this T cell receptor beta chain was carried out in a study of cytomegalovirus exposure and HLA in healthy donors. The study, taken as a whole, reports: For presence/absence analyses, sequencing depth was assumed to be roughly uniform across donors. Later analysis found that TCR beta chains associated with HLA were more clonally expanded than other, equally common chains. It was reported in a later analysis that an Asian-associated ancestry cluster showed fewer N-insertions than the roughly 670-donor mean.

Regarding this clone: Its antigen is unknown.

Among the donors, all were healthy bone marrow donors. V shed 11 bases and J shed 0 bases, with 14 bases lying between them. The CDR3 is 14 amino acids. Germline V gene sequence: CDR1 ENHRY, CDR2 SYGVKD. PCR primers comprised 60 Vbeta and 13 Jbeta primers. TCRdb's copy holds only in-frame clones and misses some; the assay was immunoSEQ multiplex PCR. The table shows about 150,000 clones, with 80% occurring only once. The TCR comes from a man aged 25 to 40 in good health and CMV-seropositive. V gene TRBV10-3 combines with J gene TRBJ1-5, with D possibly being TRBD1 (6 bases). The sequencing input was PBMCs. CDR3 in amino acids: CAAQQGDSNQPQHF. CDR3 sequence (DNA): TGTGCCGCCCAACAGGGCGATAGCAATCAGCCCCAGCATTTT.